This is a list of T cell receptor beta chains from one sample in a study of T and B cells in COVID-19 patients. TCRdb reanalysed the multiplex PCR reads using MiXCR and keeps one entry per CDR3 protein. The top ten clones hold approximately 15% of a sample with 15,000 to 20,000 distinct CDR3 sequences, roughly 32% of them seen once. The specimen sequenced was blood. The source of these receptors is a human donor with active COVID-19. The CDR3 runs from the conserved cysteine through the conserved F or W. The D gene is left open where the match is weak. Clone size, where shown, is once, few, many, or a class for clones that have expanded.

size,J,D,V,CDR3,DNA
few,TRBJ1-2,.,TRBV18,CASSPSTGLMAF,TGTGCCAGCTCCCCATCCACAGGGTTAATGGCCTTC
once,TRBJ2-7,.,TRBV20-1,CSATDGSYEQYF,TGCAGTGCTACGGACGGGTCCTACGAGCAGTACTTC
once,TRBJ2-3,.,TRBV11-2,CASSLDPDGPTDTQYF,TGTGCCAGCAGCTTAGATCCGGACGGTCCCACAGATACGCAGTATTTT
.,TRBJ2-3,.,TRBV20-1,CSARPRGGGRTDTQYF,TGCAGTGCTAGGCCTAGGGGGGGGGGGCGCACAGATACGCAGTATTTT
.,TRBJ1-2,.,TRBV6-6,CASSYATESNYGYTF,TGTGCCAGCAGTTACGCCACAGAGAGTAACTATGGCTACACCTTC
once,TRBJ2-7,.,TRBV24-1,CATKGDEQYF,TGTGCCACCAAAGGGGACGAGCAGTACTTC
medium-sized,TRBJ2-1,.,TRBV29-1,CSVEDMAASYNEQFF,TGCAGCGTTGAAGATATGGCAGCCTCCTACAATGAGCAGTTCTTC
few,TRBJ1-2,.,TRBV19,CASSITGRLDYGYTF,TGTGCCAGTAGTATTACGGGCAGGTTGGACTATGGCTACACCTTC
few,TRBJ1-1,.,TRBV15,CATSRGNQDMNTEAFF,TGTGCCACCAGCAGAGGCAATCAGGATATGAACACTGAAGCTTTCTTT
few,TRBJ2-5,.,TRBV27,CASSLLYVGQSQETQYF,TGTGCCAGCAGTTTATTGTACGTCGGACAGTCCCAAGAGACCCAGTACTTC
.,TRBJ1-5,.,TRBV6-6,CASRIGGGNQPQHF,TGTGCCAGCAGAATAGGGGGTGGCAATCAGCCCCAGCATTTT
.,TRBJ1-1,.,TRBV10-3,CAANYRDTNTEAFF,TGTGCCGCAAACTACCGGGACACCAACACTGAAGCTTTCTTT
many,TRBJ1-2,TRBD1,TRBV6-5,CASSPDRVKGYTF,TGTGCCAGCAGTCCTGACAGGGTGAAAGGCTACACCTTC
.,TRBJ2-2,TRBD1,TRBV5-8,CASRTRGRVTGELFF,TGTGCCAGCAGGACCAGGGGGCGCGTCACCGGGGAGCTGTTTTTT
.,TRBJ2-7,TRBD2,TRBV11-2,CASSIERGYEQYF,TGTGCCAGCAGCATCGAGCGGGGGTACGAGCAGTACTTC
.,TRBJ2-7,TRBD1,TRBV10-3,CAMGQFGLGEQYF,TGTGCCATGGGACAGTTCGGACTGGGCGAGCAGTACTTC
.,TRBJ1-1,.,TRBV6-2/TRBV6-3,CASTPLGAIDRRRNLNTEAFF,TGTGCCAGCACCCCCTTGGGGGCCATCGACAGGCGTCGAAACTTGAACACTGAAGCTTTCTTT
.,TRBJ2-2,.,TRBV21-1,CASSKPQGSNTGELFF,TGTGCCAGCAGCAAACCACAGGGGTCGAACACCGGGGAGCTGTTTTTT
few,TRBJ1-2,TRBD1,TRBV6-1,CASSADRVGTF,TGTGCCAGCAGTGCCGACAGGGTTGGAACCTTC